This TCR beta chain derives from a study of beta chain features in type 1 diabetes. In the case of this clone: As yet, its antigen is unknown. A read error may account for a junction end that differs from germline.

Donors contributed one heparinised blood draw apiece, averaging about 110 mL. CD45RO/CCR7/CD25/CD127/CD95/CD27 separated CD4+ naive, central memory, regulatory and stem cell-like memory cells by sorting. CDR1 LNHNV and CDR2 YYDKDF come from the germline V gene (reference sequence). The CDR3 length is 11 residues. Study-level points and caveats: HLA influence on TCRB rearrangement stayed unresolved here. Shortening that was moderate but significant affected the TCRB CDR3s of Type 1 diabetes patients in all four CD4+ subsets.

Reverse transcribing all isolated RNA meant expressed TCRB transcripts were sequenced. Produced via immunoSEQ multiplex PCR; TCRdb's table is partial and in-frame only. The sample carries hundreds of thousands of clones, 30% recorded once. Material: naive CD4+ T cells from blood. The clonotype comes from a man between 18 and 35 years old in good health. The chain joins TRBV15 to TRBJ2-3, with no clear D. The DNA of the CDR3 is TGTGCCACCAGCAGAGGAAGTGATCGGGATTTT. Translating gives CATSRGSDRDF.